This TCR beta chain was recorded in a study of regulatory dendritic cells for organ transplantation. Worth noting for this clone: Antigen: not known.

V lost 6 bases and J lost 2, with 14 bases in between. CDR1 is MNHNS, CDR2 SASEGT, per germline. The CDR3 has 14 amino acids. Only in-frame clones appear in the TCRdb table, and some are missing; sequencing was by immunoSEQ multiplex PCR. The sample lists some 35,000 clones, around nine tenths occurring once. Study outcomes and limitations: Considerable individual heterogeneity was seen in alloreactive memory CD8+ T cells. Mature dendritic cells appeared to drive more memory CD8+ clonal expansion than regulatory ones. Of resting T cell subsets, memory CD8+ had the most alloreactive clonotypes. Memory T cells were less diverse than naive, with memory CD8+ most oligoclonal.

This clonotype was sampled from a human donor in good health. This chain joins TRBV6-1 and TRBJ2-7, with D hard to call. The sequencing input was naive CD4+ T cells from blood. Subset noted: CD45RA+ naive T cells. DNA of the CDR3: TGTGCCAGCAGACACACCAGCCCCCCCTACGAGCAGTACTTC. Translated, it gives CASRHTSPPYEQYF.